This is a list of T cell receptor beta chains from one sample in a study of T cells after yellow fever vaccination. TCRdb reanalysed the 5' RACE reads using MiXCR and keeps one entry per CDR3 protein. The sample records 450,000 to 600,000 distinct CDR3 sequences, 17% being singletons. Sequenced material: PBMCs, taken less than 6 days after the first yellow fever vaccination. The source of these receptors is a man aged 18 to 29 who received the YFV17D yellow fever vaccine. Both conserved end residues are part of each CDR3. D genes are given only for firm matches. Clone size is stated in some rows and not others, as once, few, many or a class when expanded.

clone_size d_call j_call v_call cdr3_aa cdr3_nt
- TRBD1 TRBJ1-5 TRBV19 CASTDTGGIQPQHF TGTGCCAGTACCGATACAGGGGGAATTCAGCCCCAGCATTTT
few - TRBJ2-2 TRBV5-6 CASSPGGRHTGELFF TGTGCCAGCAGTCCCGGGGGGCGACACACCGGGGAGCTGTTTTTT
- TRBD2 TRBJ2-1 TRBV14 CASSPGTSIVNEQFF TGTGCCAGCAGCCCCGGGACTAGCATCGTCAATGAGCAGTTCTTC
- - TRBJ2-5 TRBV28 CASSLNSAGQETQYF TGTGCCAGCAGTTTAAATTCCGCAGGGCAAGAGACCCAGTACTTC
few - TRBJ1-1 TRBV7-9 CASSAQENTEAFF TGTGCCAGCAGCGCCCAGGAGAACACTGAAGCTTTCTTT
- TRBD1 TRBJ1-1 TRBV29-1 CSVYLGTVNTEAFF TGCAGCGTATACCTCGGGACAGTGAACACTGAAGCTTTCTTT
- - TRBJ2-3 TRBV19 CASRSGAFTDTQYF TGTGCCAGTAGGTCGGGGGCCTTCACAGATACGCAGTATTTT
- - TRBJ1-1 TRBV4-3 CASSQDKGGGTEAFF TGCGCCAGCAGCCAAGACAAGGGGGGCGGCACTGAAGCTTTCTTT
- - TRBJ1-2 TRBV5-1 CASSLTTENYGYTF TGCGCCAGCAGCTTGACGACAGAGAACTATGGCTACACCTTC
- - TRBJ1-1 TRBV15 CATSRVTNTEAFF TGTGCCACCAGCAGAGTTACGAACACTGAAGCTTTCTTT
- - TRBJ2-6 TRBV11-1 CASSQGTDSGANVLTF TGTGCCAGCAGCCAAGGGACGGACTCTGGGGCCAACGTCCTGACTTTC
many TRBD2 TRBJ2-5 TRBV12-3/TRBV12-4 CASSLNGGAAETQYF TGTGCCAGCAGTTTAAACGGGGGGGCCGCGGAGACCCAGTACTTC
- TRBD1 TRBJ1-2 TRBV29-1 CSAGQDGYTF TGCAGCGCTGGACAGGATGGCTACACCTTC
few - TRBJ2-4 TRBV28 CASSFWDTVAKNIQYF TGTGCCAGCAGTTTTTGGGACACCGTAGCCAAAAACATTCAGTACTTC
- - TRBJ1-4 TRBV5-1 CASSFRGPEKLFF TGCGCCAGCAGCTTTCGGGGACCTGAAAAACTGTTTTTT
few - TRBJ1-2 TRBV4-1 CASSQGGTPNYGYTF TGCGCCAGCAGCCAAGGGGGGACACCGAACTATGGCTACACCTTC
- TRBD1 TRBJ1-2 TRBV6-1 CASTRGGQGTYGYTF TGTGCCAGCACCCGGGGGGGACAGGGGACCTATGGCTACACCTTC
few - TRBJ2-2 TRBV6-2/TRBV6-3 CASSAPSRLAGELFF TGTGCCAGCAGTGCCCCGAGTCGTTTGGCCGGGGAGCTGTTTTTT
few - TRBJ2-3 TRBV3-1 CASSPPTTDTQYF TGTGCCAGCAGCCCCCCCACGACAGATACGCAGTATTTT
few TRBD1 TRBJ1-5 TRBV28 CASSPDRENQPQHF TGTGCCAGCAGTCCCGACAGGGAGAATCAGCCCCAGCATTTT
few TRBD2 TRBJ2-7 TRBV27 CASSLRGGGLEQYF TGTGCCAGCAGTTTAAGGGGCGGGGGGCTCGAGCAGTACTTC
many - TRBJ2-5 TRBV6-2/TRBV6-3 CASSLRIRETQYF TGTGCCAGCAGTCTCCGTATCCGGGAGACCCAGTACTTC
few TRBD2 TRBJ2-7 TRBV20-1 CSAGLAGVQSYEQYF TGCAGTGCCGGACTAGCGGGCGTTCAATCCTACGAGCAGTACTTC
once - TRBJ1-1 TRBV5-6 CASNLAATEGTEAFF TGTGCCAGCAACCTGGCGGCTACAGAGGGGACTGAAGCTTTCTTT
- TRBD1 TRBJ1-5 TRBV19 CASATGAYSNQPQHF TGTGCCAGTGCGACAGGGGCGTATAGCAATCAGCCCCAGCATTTT
few TRBD1 TRBJ1-1 TRBV6-2/TRBV6-3 CASSLTGDQRAFF TGTGCCAGCAGCCTGACAGGGGACCAACGGGCTTTCTTT
- TRBD2 TRBJ2-5 TRBV4-2 CASSQGSGGGETQYF TGTGCCAGCAGCCAAGGAAGCGGGGGTGGAGAGACCCAGTACTTC
- TRBD1 TRBJ1-4 TRBV4-3 CASSRRTGSEKLFF TGCGCCAGCAGCCGACGGACAGGATCTGAAAAACTGTTTTTT
- - TRBJ1-1 TRBV6-1 CASRRRDKNTEAFF TGTGCCAGCAGACGGCGGGACAAGAACACTGAAGCTTTCTTT
few - TRBJ2-7 TRBV20-1 CSARDSDSRYEQYF TGCAGTGCTAGAGATAGTGATAGTCGCTACGAGCAGTACTTC
- - TRBJ1-5 TRBV4-2 CASSQDPVGNQPQHF TGTGCCAGCAGCCAAGATCCAGTGGGTAATCAGCCCCAGCATTTT
- TRBD2 TRBJ2-1 TRBV20-1 CSGPGGRNEQFF TGCAGTGGCCCGGGGGGAAGGAATGAGCAGTTCTTC
- - TRBJ2-5 TRBV9 CASSVNQGRETQYF TGTGCCAGCAGCGTAAACCAGGGCAGAGAGACCCAGTACTTC